The 32 T cell receptor beta chains below were found in one sample sequenced in a study of PD-1 blockade in classical Hodgkin lymphoma. Sequencing used immunoSEQ multiplex PCR; TCRdb keeps in-frame clones, though not all of them. The repertoire includes 10,000 to 15,000 clones, about nine tenths of them detected once, and more than 9% sits in the top ten. All the patients suffered relapse after autologous stem cell transplantation, and brentuximab vedotin exposure differed. This sample comprised peripheral blood mononuclear cells (PBMCs), obtained at baseline. All receptors derive from a human donor with classical Hodgkin lymphoma.

The chain employs TRBV30 and TRBJ2-1; 8 bases are a match to TRBD2. Germline CDR1 reads GTSNPN; CDR2 reads SVGIG (reference sequence). The CDR3 covers 14 residues. The ends lost 5 bases at V and 8 bases at J; junction bases unmatched: 11. CDR3 sequence: CAWGRGGTVDEQFF. The CDR3 nucleotides read TGTGCCTGGGGCCGGGGGGGCACGGTCGATGAGCAGTTCTTC.

The chain is built from TRBV7-9 and TRBJ1-1; D might be TRBD1 (5 bases). There are 15 residues in the CDR3. V lost 0 bases to trimming and J lost 5 bases, with 13 bases between them. Germline V CDR1 and CDR2: SEHNR, FQNEAQ (reference sequence). CDR3 bases: TGTGCCAGCAGCTTAGCGGGCAGGGTAAGGACTGAAGCTTTCTTT. Its protein product is CASSLAGRVRTEAFF.

The rearrangement uses TRBV28 and TRBJ2-7; D may be TRBD2 (5 bases). Germline values: CDR1 MDHEN, CDR2 SYDVKM. V lost 3 bases to trimming and J lost 2 bases, with 14 bases between them. This CDR3 contains 15 residues. CDR3 sequence (DNA): TGTGCCAGCAGTTTCCCCGGGATAAGAACCTACGAGCAGTACTTC. It is translated as CASSFPGIRTYEQYF.

V gene TRBV5-1 combines with J gene TRBJ2-1; TRBD1 agrees at 8 bases. The germline V gene encodes CDR1 SGHRS and CDR2 YFSETQ. The length of the CDR3 is 15 residues. The V gene end was trimmed by 4 bases and the J gene end by 4 bases; junction bases not matched to a gene: 7. The CDR3 loop reads CASSLTGESYNEQFF. CDR3 DNA sequence: TGCGCCAGCAGCCTGACAGGGGAGTCGTACAATGAGCAGTTCTTC.

The J gene is TRBJ1-1, the V gene TRBV6-6, with TRBD1 identical over 8 bases. CDR1 is MNHNY and CDR2 is SVGAGI in the germline V gene (reference sequence). Trimming cost V 4 bases and J 4 bases; bases outside gene matches: 8. This CDR3 has 15 amino acids. The CDR3 bases are TGTGCCAGCAGTTTACAGGGGGGTCCCTTCACTGAAGCTTTCTTT. Protein sequence: CASSLQGGPFTEAFF.

The chain is built from TRBV5-1 and TRBJ2-2, with D perhaps TRBD1 or TRBD2 (5 bases each). Germline values: CDR1 SGHRS, CDR2 YFSETQ. CDR3 length: 15 amino acids. With 0 bases removed from V and 3 bases from J, the gap between germline ends came to 9 bases. The CDR3, as DNA: TGCGCCAGCAGCTTGGTGCAGGGAGACACCGGGGAGCTGTTTTTT. Its translation is CASSLVQGDTGELFF.

This clone was seen just once. The J gene is TRBJ2-5, the V gene TRBV6-5; no clear D. Trimming left V 2 bases short and J 4 bases short, with 2 bases between. The germline V gene encodes CDR1 MNHEY and CDR2 SVGAGI. There are 11 residues in the CDR3. CDR3 loop: CASSYRETQYF. CDR3 sequence (DNA): TGTGCCAGCAGTTACCGAGAGACCCAGTACTTC.

The chain employs TRBV5-1 and TRBJ1-5; D remains unclear. Germline values: CDR1 SGHRS, CDR2 YFSETQ. The germline V and J ends were trimmed by 1 base and 5 bases, with 13 bases remaining between them. This CDR3 is built from 15 residues. The CDR3 loop reads CASSLMDPADQPQHF. The CDR3 region has the DNA TGCGCCAGCAGCTTGATGGATCCCGCCGATCAGCCCCAGCATTTT.

This clone was seen a few times. The J gene is TRBJ1-1, the V gene TRBV9; no reliable D call. With 0 bases removed from V and 1 base from J, the gap between germline ends came to 4 bases. Germline lookup yields CDR1 SGDLS and CDR2 YYNGEE. This CDR3 contains 13 residues. Here the CDR3 DNA reads TGTGCCAGCAGCGTAGCTACGAACACTGAAGCTTTCTTT. Amino acids: CASSVATNTEAFF.

The chain uses TRBV5-1 and TRBJ2-7; D may be TRBD1 or TRBD2 (6 bases each). V was trimmed by 0 bases and J by 7 bases, leaving 11 bases between them. The CDR3 totals 13 residues. CDR1 is SGHRS and CDR2 is YFSETQ in the germline V gene. CDR3 sequence (DNA): TGCGCCAGCAGCTTGGGGGGGGCGGGAGAGCAGTACTTC. Amino acid sequence: CASSLGGAGEQYF.

This chain uses TRBV19 with TRBJ1-2, with a weak D call TRBD1 (5 bases). V was trimmed by 3 bases and J by 8 bases, leaving 19 bases between them. Germline CDR1 LNHDA, CDR2 SQIVND (reference sequence). This CDR3 has 15 amino acids. CDR3 nucleotides: TGTGCCAGTAGTATGGCGGTCGGGGGGGTTGACGGCTACACCTTC. Residues: CASSMAVGGVDGYTF.

The V call is TRBV13, the J call TRBJ2-1; 7 positions agree with TRBD1. Unmatched junction bases numbered 3, after V lost 2 bases and J lost 2 bases. Germline CDR1 PRHDT, CDR2 FYEKMQ (reference sequence). The CDR3 loop spans 15 amino acids. Here the CDR3 DNA reads TGTGCCAGCAGCTTAAGGGGGCCAACCTACAATGAGCAGTTCTTC. This encodes CASSLRGPTYNEQFF.

This rearrangement joins TRBV6-5 to TRBJ2-7, with 9 bases identical to TRBD2. The CDR3 totals 15 residues. V lost 4 bases, J lost 4 bases, and 8 bases stayed unmatched. Germline-derived CDR1 and CDR2 are MNHEY and SVGAGI. CDR3 in amino acids: CASSSSPSGEYEQYF. The CDR3 region has the DNA TGTGCCAGCAGTTCCTCCCCTAGCGGGGAGTACGAGCAGTACTTC.

This rearrangement joins TRBV5-1 to TRBJ1-2; 7 bases align to TRBD1. The CDR3 runs 14 residues. Germline V gene lookup returns CDR1 SGHRS and CDR2 YFSETQ. V shed 4 bases and J 6 bases; nucleotides not matched to a gene: 9. The CDR3 spells CASSEAGTVDGYTF. The CDR3 DNA is TGCGCCAGCAGCGAAGCCGGGACAGTGGATGGCTACACCTTC.

This chain uses TRBV5-1 with TRBJ2-1; D is uncertain. The CDR3 loop spans 13 amino acids. Germline values: CDR1 SGHRS, CDR2 YFSETQ. V was cut by 2 bases and J by 7 bases, with 10 bases left in between. The CDR3 nucleotides read TGCGCCAGCAGCTTTGGGCAGCCTAATGAGCAGTTCTTC. Its translation is CASSFGQPNEQFF.

Only one count was recorded for this clone. V and J are TRBV27 and TRBJ1-1; D not resolved. Trimming took off 5 bases at V and 0 bases at J, with 7 bases between the two ends. CDR1 and CDR2 from the germline V gene are MNHEY and SMNVEV (reference sequence). This CDR3 has 13 amino acids. The CDR3 sequence: CASSGRMNTEAFF. The DNA for the CDR3 is TGTGCCAGCAGTGGACGGATGAACACTGAAGCTTTCTTT.

This chain links TRBV7-9 with TRBJ1-2, with a tentative D call TRBD1 (5 bases). CDR3 length equals 13 residues. Germline values: CDR1 SEHNR, CDR2 FQNEAQ (reference sequence). Trimming took off 6 bases at V and 2 bases at J, with 10 bases between the two ends. As DNA, the CDR3 is TGTGCCAGCAGGCCCCGGGACAACTATGGCTACACCTTC. Translation: CASRPRDNYGYTF.

V and J are TRBV11-3 and TRBJ2-3, with 8 bases matching TRBD2. This CDR3 is built from 16 residues. Unmatched junction bases numbered 6, after V lost 0 bases and J lost 4 bases. Germline V gene lookup returns CDR1 SGHNT and CDR2 YENEEA. The CDR3 DNA follows: TGTGCCAGCAGCTTAGATCGCGGGGGGCGTGCAGATACGCAGTATTTT. It yields the protein CASSLDRGGRADTQYF.

V and J are TRBV5-1 and TRBJ1-6, with TRBD1 identical over 8 bases. The V segment lost 9 bases and the J segment 0 bases; nucleotides outside the gene matches: 14. The CDR3 covers 18 residues. Germline loops: CDR1 SGHRS, CDR2 YFSETQ. CDR3 nucleotide sequence: TGCGCCACCCGACCAGGGGGCCCTAAAAGCTCCTATAATTCACCCCTCCACTTT. Amino acid sequence: CATRPGGPKSSYNSPLHF.

The rearrangement uses TRBV5-6 and TRBJ2-7; weak D call: TRBD2 (5 bases). This CDR3 contains 12 residues. V lost 1 base to trimming and J lost 4 bases, with 6 bases between them. Germline CDR1 is SGHDT and CDR2 is YYEEEE. The CDR3 DNA reads TGTGCCAGCAGCTTGCGGGGATACGAGCAGTACTTC. It specifies CASSLRGYEQYF.

A few counts support this clone. The gene calls are TRBV30 and TRBJ1-2; 7 nucleotides match TRBD1. CDR1 is GTSNPN and CDR2 is SVGIG in the germline V gene (reference sequence). The CDR3 runs 14 residues. V lost 1 base to trimming and J lost 8 bases; unmatched junction nucleotides: 10. The CDR3 DNA reads as TGTGCCTGGAGTGGACAGGGTTTCGGTGAAGGCTACACCTTC. Translating it yields CAWSGQGFGEGYTF.

The J gene is TRBJ1-4, the V gene TRBV15; 9 bases match TRBD1. The CDR3 is 16 amino acids. Germline trimming cut 0 bases from V and 7 bases from J; bases unmatched to any gene: 6. Germline assignment: CDR1 LNHNV and CDR2 YYDKDF (reference sequence). CDR3 region: CATSRDPGQGSEKLFF. CDR3 coding DNA: TGTGCCACCAGCAGAGATCCGGGACAGGGAAGTGAAAAACTGTTTTTT.

V usage is TRBV11-2 and J usage is TRBJ1-6, with D possibly being TRBD1 (6 bases). CDR3 length: 16 amino acids. Germline V gene sequence: CDR1 SGHAT, CDR2 FQNNGV. With 8 bases removed from V and 0 bases from J, the gap between germline ends came to 14 bases. The CDR3 region is CASRPGADSYNSPLHF. The CDR3 DNA reads as TGTGCCAGCCGCCCGGGGGCCGACTCCTATAATTCACCCCTCCACTTT.

The chain is built from TRBV10-3 and TRBJ2-2; D may correspond to TRBD1 or TRBD2 (5 bases each). The V end was cut by 4 bases, the J end by 0 bases, with 12 bases between. The CDR3 runs to 16 residues. Per the germline V gene, CDR1 is ENHRY and CDR2 is SYGVKD. CDR3 DNA: TGTGCCATCAGTGGAATGGGGACCCCGAACACCGGGGAGCTGTTTTTT. As protein: CAISGMGTPNTGELFF.

V gene TRBV27 combines with J gene TRBJ2-2, with 8 bases aligning to TRBD2. CDR1 is MNHEY, CDR2 SMNVEV, per germline (reference sequence). The CDR3 spans 15 residues. V lost 2 bases and J lost 7; bases outside the gene matches: 6. For the CDR3, the DNA is TGTGCCAGCAGTTTACTAGCGGGCGGGAACGGGGAGCTGTTTTTT. This translates into CASSLLAGGNGELFF.

The chain has TRBV15 and TRBJ2-1; TRBD2 agrees at 7 bases. Looked up from germline, CDR1 is LNHNV and CDR2 is YYDKDF (reference sequence). The CDR3 is made up of 16 amino acids. Trimming removed 0 bases from V and 5 bases from J; junction bases left unmatched: 7. The CDR3 reads CATSRDRTGGDNEQFF. The CDR3 coding sequence is TGTGCCACCAGCAGAGATAGAACGGGGGGTGACAATGAGCAGTTCTTC.

V gene TRBV9 combines with J gene TRBJ1-2, with 7 positions matching TRBD1. Germline V gives CDR1 SGDLS, CDR2 YYNGEE. The CDR3 loop spans 14 amino acids. V was pared by 4 bases and J by 4 bases, with 7 bases of the junction left unmatched. The DNA for the CDR3 is TGTGCCAGCAGCACAGGGGAAGAGGTCTATGGCTACACCTTC. Residues: CASSTGEEVYGYTF.

The chain carries TRBV18 and TRBJ2-1; possibly TRBD2 for D (6 bases). The germline CDR1 and CDR2 sequences are KGHSH and LQKENI. The V and J ends lost 6 bases and 8 bases respectively, with 8 bases between them. This CDR3 has 11 residues. The CDR3 loop is CASSPGDEQFF. CDR3 DNA: TGTGCCAGCTCCCCGGGGGATGAGCAGTTCTTC.

In nucleotides, the CDR3 is TGTGCCAGCAGCAGACTTGCTGCGGGCCACACGGGCTACACCTTC. Amino acids: CASSRLAAGHTGYTF. The V gene is TRBV7-9, the J gene TRBJ1-2; D remains ambiguous. From germline, CDR1 is SEHNR and CDR2 FQNEAQ (reference sequence). The CDR3 is made up of 15 amino acids. V dropped 5 bases and J dropped 8 bases, with 21 bases sitting between them.

The chain is built from TRBV11-2 and TRBJ2-1; D ambiguous. CDR1 is SGHAT and CDR2 is FQNNGV in the germline V gene. Between the trimmed V and J ends, which lost 5 bases and 5 bases, there was a span of 13 bases. The CDR3 is 14 amino acids. The DNA for the CDR3 is TGTGCCAGCAGCGAAACCGTCCCAGACAATGAGCAGTTCTTC. Translated, it gives CASSETVPDNEQFF.

The chain has TRBV30 and TRBJ1-1; 9 bases map to TRBD1. The CDR3 totals 12 residues. Germline CDR1 GTSNPN, CDR2 SVGIG (reference sequence). V was pared by 5 bases and J by 8 bases, with 6 bases of the junction left unmatched. Written as DNA, the CDR3 is TGTGCCTGGGCTCGAACAGGGGGCGAAGCTTTCTTT. This encodes CAWARTGGEAFF.

V and J are TRBV6-5 and TRBJ2-7; 7 bases align to TRBD1. The CDR3 consists of 14 residues. CDR1 MNHEY and CDR2 SVGAGI come from the germline V gene. V trimming: 5 bases; J trimming: 7 bases; junction bases outside the gene matches: 11. In DNA, the CDR3 is TGTGCCAGCAGTGAAGGTAGGGGGACAGAAGAGCAGTACTTC. As protein: CASSEGRGTEEQYF.